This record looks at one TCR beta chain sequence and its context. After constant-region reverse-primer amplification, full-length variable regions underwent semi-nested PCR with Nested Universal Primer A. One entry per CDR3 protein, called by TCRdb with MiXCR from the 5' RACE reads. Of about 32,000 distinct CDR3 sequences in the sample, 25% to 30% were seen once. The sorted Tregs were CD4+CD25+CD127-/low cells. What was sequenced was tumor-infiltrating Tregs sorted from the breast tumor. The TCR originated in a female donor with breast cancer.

This CDR3 is CSARGGGIYNSPLHF. The DNA of the CDR3 is TGCAGTGCTAGAGGTGGGGGCATCTATAATTCACCCCTCCACTTT. This chain uses TRBV20-1 with TRBJ1-6, with D maybe TRBD1 (6 bases). Germline lookup yields CDR1 DFQATT and CDR2 SNEGSKA (reference sequence). The V gene lost 1 base and the J gene lost 3 bases, with 10 bases spanning the gap. This CDR3 has 15 amino acids.